The sequence of this T cell receptor beta chain was determined in a study of cytomegalovirus exposure and HLA in healthy donors (dated 2017 in TCRdb). For the study in its entirety: An earlier analysis of approximately 600 of the donors reported 276 Gb of sequence data and some 120 million unique TCR beta sequences from about 179 million T cells. To study patterns of TCR occurrence, a later analysis re-analyzed previously published TCR beta repertoires from several hundred donors and added high-resolution HLA genotyping. In a later genetic analysis, genome-wide SNP genotypes for about 60% of the 666 donors were used, and that subset was treated as a discovery cohort. About 310 gigabases of sequencing data and approximately 80 million unique TCR sequences were included in an early release covering roughly 600 HLA-typed donors. Among a few hundred genotyped donors of the cohort, an average of roughly 240,000 unique TCR beta nucleotide sequences were sequenced per donor, around 20% of them non-productive. The study profiled the T cell repertoires of 550 to 700 subjects by immunosequencing and related them to cytomegalovirus serostatus. Among the roughly 390 genotyped donors, around 79% belonged to the genetic ancestry cluster associated with self-reported Caucasian donors. Class I and class II HLA loci were covered by the typing at four-digit resolution. The study aimed to test whether signatures of past pathogen exposure could be identified by cataloging public T cell receptors. Donor age, sex, ethnicity and CMV serostatus were compiled together with the repertoire data. All discovery cohort repertoires had been generated on a single sequencing platform. Rather than drawing on any new phenotypic data, the later analysis identified candidate immune exposures from TCR beta sequences and the way those sequences occurred across donors. Besides the first cohort of some 670 subjects, a separate validation cohort made up of roughly 120 different subjects was used. About 5 DR-DQ haplotypes were handled as single units for association and clustering, since linkage in the cohort was strong. To decide whether each TCR beta V gene segment behaved as functional or pseudogenic, an earlier analysis of nearly 600 of the donors relied on high-throughput TCR beta sequencing. To predict cytomegalovirus infection status, the study brought together high-throughput TCR immunosequencing, statistical association of individual TCRs with disease status, and machine learning. Typing coverage varied by locus: roughly 620-630 donors for A, B, C, DRB1 and DQB1; around 560 for DQA1; approximately 570 for DPA1; around 490 for DPB1. Findings and caveats that apply to the study as a whole: CMV serostatus was the only immune exposure information available for the cohort. Because HLA typing was missing for some donors at each locus, association tests included only the typed subset. The earlier analysis of about 600 of the donors excluded 15 to 20 rarely observed V segments, including chromosome 9 orphons, because counts were too low. A later analysis associated 16,951 TCR beta sequences with specific HLA alleles at a false discovery rate of 0.05. The classifier was reported to diagnose cytomegalovirus status with high specificity and sensitivity in both the original and validation cohorts. Three of the identified cytomegalovirus-associated TCR beta chains were confirmed in vitro to be specific for cytomegalovirus antigens. The study listed 150 to 200 TCR beta chains as associated with cytomegalovirus. A later analysis reported that several top co-occurrence clusters appeared linked to parvovirus B19, influenza, CMV and Epstein-Barr virus. Most TCR sequences were seen in very few donors, while some public TCRs were found in many individuals. An earlier analysis of approximately 500 of the donors showed that most TCR beta V segments appeared in productive rearrangements either about 90% or about 30% of the time, which broadly matched IMGT annotations. In a later analysis, the rate of TCR association differed among HLA loci, with DRB1 alleles having the most associated TCRs and HLA-C alleles having the fewest. Compared with equally common non-associated chains, HLA-associated TCR beta chains in a later analysis were more clonally expanded and had lower generation probabilities. A cluster of highly shared sequence variants was judged likely to be a technical artifact of the sequencing pipeline. According to a later genetic analysis, donors in an Asian-associated ancestry cluster had fewer N-insertions in productive TCRs than the approximately 650-donor mean. In a later analysis, most CMV-associated TCR beta chains were found to appear HLA-restricted, with HLA associations seemingly driven largely by CMV exposure. A further reported finding was that TCR beta sequences accurately predicted the HLA-A and HLA-B alleles for most subjects in the first cohort. When HLA alleles, especially DR and DQ, strongly co-occurred, TCR associations were difficult to assign to individual alleles. In a later genetic analysis, a missense DCLRE1C variant was associated with V-gene and J-gene trimming of TCR beta chains, and the association was replicated in an independent cohort. The presence/absence analyses assumed that sequencing depth was roughly uniform across donors, and that assumption may not be true. It was suggested by the authors that the approach could potentially be generalized to other disease states and immunological phenotypes. Because the 87-base-pair reads could not distinguish some IMGT-functional V segments, including TRBV6-2 and TRBV6-3, those segments were excluded. Correlated functional status among segregating V segments might be attributable to linkage disequilibrium, but an unknown experimental factor could not be ruled out. The cohort was sequenced for TCR beta chains only, and without alpha or paired-chain data the features that could be detected were limited.

The receptor library was made with the immunoSEQ multiplex PCR assay. For the multiplex PCR, a mixture combining 60 forward primers for TCR Vbeta segments and 13 reverse primers for TCR Jbeta segments was used. The CDR3 region of rearranged TCR beta genes was amplified from genomic DNA with a multiplex PCR assay. The Illumina HiSeq System was used to sequence the amplified TCR beta libraries as 87-base-pair reads. As for the authors' bioinformatics: A later analysis counted some 74 million unique TCR beta chains across the 550 to 700 repertoires, and 10 million to 11 million of these chains were shared by at least two donors. Raw reads were error-corrected and collapsed into unique sequences by a nearest-neighbor algorithm in which closely related sequences were merged to remove PCR and sequencing errors. To assign V, D and J gene segments, CDR3 sequences were aligned to IMGT reference sequences. For a sequence to be retained, at least a six-nucleotide match to both a V gene segment and a J gene segment was required. Rearrangements were classified as productive when the CDR3 lacked stop codons and remained in frame with V and J, and all other rearrangements were classified as non-productive. CDR3 was defined according to IMGT convention as the region running from the second conserved V-encoded cysteine to the conserved J-encoded phenylalanine. The earlier analysis of 550 to 650 of the donors excluded any sequence lacking an unambiguous match to a single V gene segment. An earlier analysis of a few hundred of the donors classified V segments as functional when productive rearrangements were above 56.7% and as segregating when the standard deviation between donors was above 5%. A statistical classification framework was built to diagnose cytomegalovirus status from the catalog of TCR beta chain sequences. V and J gene assignment, in a later analysis, came from comparing TCR nucleotide sequences with IMGT/GENE-DB human TR gene sequences. A later analysis assigned CDR3 sequences and most-parsimonious VDJ recombination scenarios with the TCRdist pipeline. A later analysis defined each TCR beta chain by its CDR3 amino acid sequence plus V-gene family, and excluded reads lacking a unique V-gene family. In a later analysis, a few hundred highly shared, low-generation-probability nucleotide sequences were removed to address suspected cross-contamination and a sequencing artifact. In a later analysis, a clonal expansion index was calculated for each public chain from normalized within-repertoire ranks of inferred template counts. A later analysis computed generation probabilities with a VDJ recombination model fitted to out-of-frame rearrangements, and checked the results against IGoR. In a later analysis, hypergeometric tests were used to score TCR-TCR, TCR-HLA and TCR-CMV co-occurrence, with a repertoire-size bias correction applied to TCR pairs. In a later analysis, false discovery rates were estimated by permuting HLA or CMV assignments 20 times. In a later analysis, co-occurring TCRs were grouped with DBSCAN, and TCRdist sequence similarity was added when clustering was performed within HLA-allele-positive subsets. Repertoires with fewer than 30,000 or more than 120,000 public chains were left out of co-occurrence clustering, as were five repertoires with anomalous nucleotide sharing. TCRdb provides this immuneACCESS table in a form limited to in-frame rearrangements. Some clones are lacking; in checked studies, under half of them reflect an unresolved V gene, and why the rest are absent is not known. V and J calls and clone size are given by that table; D and trimming were obtained from the DNA. The table for this sample lists 20,000 to 30,000 clones; around 70% of them were counted only once. Roughly 4% of the sample is in the top ten clones.

Regarding this clone: This receptor's antigen is unknown. Per-nucleotide qualities are absent, and no much larger clonotype sits a single base away.

The cohort comprised 666 healthy bone marrow donors. Cohort members were all nominally healthy when sampled, although unrecorded immune exposures were likely present. The donor was CMV seronegative and was included in the group of under 450 seronegative cohort members. A peripheral blood sample was provided by each donor, and peripheral blood mononuclear cells were used for TCR beta sequencing. Genomic DNA extraction from the blood cell samples was performed with the Qiagen DNeasy Blood Extraction Kit. From the cysteine up to the phenylalanine, the CDR3 has a length of 17 residues. Of the read, only the CDR3 DNA is kept; its 51 bases are in frame from base 1. The germline V gene sets CDR1 to SGHRS and CDR2 to YFSETQ. V and J are truncated by 2 bases and 1 base respectively, leaving an intervening sequence of 16 bases.

The rearrangement combines TRBV5-1 with TRBJ1-3; the best D guess is TRBD1, with 6 bases matching. The sequenced sample consisted of PBMCs. This sequence was found in a woman aged 45-65 years in good health and CMV-seronegative. The CDR3 corresponds to CASSLATGIGSGNTIYF. The sequence in DNA is TGCGCCAGCAGCTTAGCCACAGGGATTGGGTCTGGAAACACCATATATTTT.